A single sample is the source of the 14 T cell receptor beta chains below, sequenced in a study of blood T cell repertoires in COVID-19. Sequencing was performed with immunoSEQ multiplex PCR; in TCRdb, only in-frame clones are kept and a portion is missing. The data show around 150,000 clones, about four fifths seen once. The sequencing input was peripheral blood. The receptor source for this set is a human donor in a cohort sampled during active COVID-19.

This rearrangement joins TRBV4-2 to TRBJ2-2; 9 bases fit TRBD2. Germline V gene sequence: CDR1 LGHNA, CDR2 YNFKEQ. This CDR3 has 16 amino acids. V shed 4 bases, J shed 4 bases, and the junction held 7 bases outside the gene matches. In nucleotides, the CDR3 is TGTGCCAGCAGCCCCCCGGTAGCGGGGGCCACCGGGGAGCTGTTTTTT. Translation gives CASSPPVAGATGELFF.

The V and J genes are TRBV18 and TRBJ2-5; no clear D. Trimming shortened V by 2 bases and J by 2 bases, and 6 bases separated the two germline ends. The CDR3 has 13 residues. Germline lookup yields CDR1 KGHSH and CDR2 LQKENI. DNA of the CDR3: TGTGCCAGCTCACCAGTACAGCAAGAGACCCAGTACTTC. It encodes CASSPVQQETQYF. Full variable domain (missing parts from reference TRBV18 and TRBJ2-5): NAGVMQNPRHLVRRRGQEARLRCSPMKGHSHVYWYRQLPEEGLKFMVYLQKENIIDESGMPKERFSAEFPKEGPSILRIQQVVRGDSAAYFCASSPVQQETQYFGPGTRLLVL.

J is TRBJ2-7 and V is TRBV28; 7 bases map to TRBD1. After removal of 5 bases from V and 5 bases from J, the junction contained 6 bases not matched to a gene. Germline CDR1 MDHEN, CDR2 SYDVKM. The CDR3 runs to 13 residues. CDR3 amino acids: CASSEGASDEQYF. DNA for the CDR3: TGTGCCAGCAGTGAGGGGGCGAGCGACGAGCAGTACTTC.

V and J are TRBV18 and TRBJ2-7, with D unresolved. Germline V gene data show CDR1 as KGHSH and CDR2 as LQKENI. CDR3 length equals 12 residues. Between the trimmed V and J ends, which lost 3 bases and 3 bases, there was a span of 6 bases. CDR3 coding DNA: TGTGCCAGCTCACCTTACAACTACGAGCAGTACTTC. This codes for CASSPYNYEQYF.

J is TRBJ1-2 and V is TRBV6-5; D might be TRBD1 (5 bases). Between the trimmed V and J ends, which lost 0 bases and 8 bases, there was a span of 13 bases. Germline-derived CDR1 and CDR2 are MNHEY and SVGAGI. CDR3 length: 14 residues. The CDR3 DNA sequence: TGTGCCAGCAGTTACTCGAACAGTAGGGGAGGCTACACCTTC. Protein product: CASSYSNSRGGYTF.

The J gene is TRBJ2-5, the V gene TRBV29-1; the D is unclear. The CDR3 is 11 residues long. V dropped 2 bases and J dropped 7 bases, with 8 bases sitting between them. The germline V gene has CDR1 SQVTM and CDR2 ANQGSEA. DNA of the CDR3: TGCAGCGTTGAACCCGTTTGGACCCAGTACTTC. This encodes CSVEPVWTQYF.

This sequence joins TRBV19 and TRBJ2-2, with D possibly being TRBD1 (6 bases). This CDR3 is 16 amino acids long. Germline V lookup: CDR1 LNHDA, CDR2 SQIVND (reference sequence). The V and J ends lost 4 bases and 1 base respectively, with 13 bases between them. Here the CDR3 reads CASSTPGQLNTGELFF. CDR3 coding DNA: TGTGCCAGTAGTACCCCAGGACAGCTGAACACCGGGGAGCTGTTTTTT.

V gene TRBV5-5 combines with J gene TRBJ2-3; D not certain. Trimming removed 5 bases at V and 0 bases at J, with 16 bases between. The CDR3 has 16 amino acids. Looked up from germline, CDR1 is SGHKS and CDR2 is YYEKEE (reference sequence). Written as DNA, the CDR3 is TGTGCCAGCAGTCGGGTATTTACTTCTAGCACAGATACGCAGTATTTT. Its translation: CASSRVFTSSTDTQYF.

This chain joins TRBV4-3 and TRBJ2-2, with D possibly being TRBD2 (7 bases). Between the trimmed V and J ends, which lost 4 bases and 0 bases, there was a span of 15 bases. The CDR3 length is 17 residues. The germline V gene encodes CDR1 LGHNA and CDR2 YSLEER. The CDR3 reads CASSRVGGGANTGELFF. The CDR3 bases are TGCGCCAGCAGCCGCGTAGGGGGGGGCGCGAACACCGGGGAGCTGTTTTTT.

This chain uses TRBV5-4 with TRBJ2-5; 8 nucleotides match TRBD2. CDR1 SGHNT and CDR2 YYREEE come from the germline V gene (reference sequence). The CDR3 runs 15 residues. Trimming took 4 bases from V and 1 from J; bases not matched to a gene: 6. The CDR3 here is CASSRRGGGQETQYF. Here the CDR3 DNA reads TGTGCCAGCAGCCGCCGGGGGGGCGGCCAAGAGACCCAGTACTTC.

The chain uses TRBV11-3 and TRBJ2-5, with 13 bases matching TRBD2. J lost 0 bases, V lost 5 bases, and 6 bases had no gene match. The CDR3 is 17 amino acids. Germline V lookup: CDR1 SGHNT, CDR2 YENEEA. CDR3 bases: TGTGCCAGCAGCCTTGGGACTAGCGGGGAGTACCAAGAGACCCAGTACTTC. It encodes CASSLGTSGEYQETQYF.

The V call is TRBV7-2, the J call TRBJ2-7; 7 bases are a match to TRBD1. Germline V lookup: CDR1 SGHTA, CDR2 FQGNSA. The CDR3 has 15 amino acids. V gave up 6 bases and J gave up 3 bases; unmatched junction bases: 11. The CDR3 nucleotides are TGTGCCAGCAGGGATAGTCAGGGGGTTCGCTACGAGCAGTACTTC. It is translated as CASRDSQGVRYEQYF.

This rearrangement joins TRBV19 to TRBJ1-2; D perhaps matches TRBD1 (6 bases). The germline V gene encodes CDR1 LNHDA and CDR2 SQIVND (reference sequence). The V end was cut by 1 base, the J end by 3 bases, with 12 bases between. The CDR3 is 15 amino acids. CDR3 sequence (DNA): TGTGCCAGTAGTATAGTTCAACAGGGATACTATGGCTACACCTTC. It encodes CASSIVQQGYYGYTF.

The chain combines TRBV12-3 or TRBV12-4 with TRBJ2-2; TRBD2 might be the D (5 bases). V was clipped by 5 bases and J by 4 bases, with 8 bases between them. CDR3 length: 13 amino acids. The CDR3 sequence is CASSVSVTGELFF. In DNA, the CDR3 is TGTGCCAGCAGTGTTAGCGTCACCGGGGAGCTGTTTTTT.